This entry features one TCR beta chain sequence. The antigen remains undetermined. Indicated time point: week 35, safety follow-up. One vaccine dose held 300 ug of mutant IDH1 20-mer peptide and came with topical imiquimod. TCRdb's copy holds only in-frame clones and misses some; the assay was immunoSEQ multiplex PCR. The sample shows tens of thousands of clones, roughly four fifths of them seen only once. This sample stems from a study of a mutant IDH1 vaccine in newly diagnosed glioma. As for the study in general: Patients arrived already treated with radiotherapy, temozolomide, or both, most having had both.

Germline CDR1 is MNHEY and CDR2 is SVGAGI. The CDR3 consists of 15 residues. The V and J ends lost 7 bases and 4 bases, in that order; junction bases with no gene match: 11. Study findings and constraints: Patients mounted vaccine-induced immune responses in 93.3% of cases. Changes in the top peripheral T cell clonotypes seemingly had no bearing on pseudoprogression.

Sequencing used PBMCs, obtained from a glioma patient whose treatment included an IDH1 peptide vaccine. The chain combines TRBV6-5 with TRBJ2-7; TRBD1 matches at 9 bases. The sequence was collected from a woman aged 50 to 65 with glioma. CDR3 loop: CASTQTGTGSYEQYF. For the CDR3, the DNA is TGTGCCAGCACCCAGACCGGGACAGGGAGTTACGAGCAGTACTTC.